This T cell receptor (beta chain) came from a study of blood T cell repertoires in COVID-19 (TCRdb year 2020). Regarding the study in general: Samples covering the acute and convalescent phases of COVID-19 were provided by collaborators in the United States, Italy and Spain. The material from the prospective study consisted of cDNA or gDNA derived from T cells, B-cell-depleted T cells, or PBMCs. Subjects who had been exposed to COVID-19, were actively infected with it, or had recovered from it provided the deeply sampled blood TCRbeta repertoires that made up the dataset. The repertoires were made available in a free public database intended to serve as a resource for research on the immune response to SARS-CoV-2. Samples were obtained from the ongoing ImmuneRACE study (first 160 participants) and from some 1,200 subjects provided by 6 global collaborators. Nearly every sample came with metadata listing a de-identified subject ID, COVID-19 status, age in years and sex. Where available, HLA class I and class II types were obtained from metadata supplied by the sample provider rather than from assay-based typing.

The collaborating institutions used their own protocols to collect whole blood in K2EDTA tubes. For TCRbeta analysis, collaborator samples were shipped as frozen whole blood, as isolated PBMCs, or as DNA extracted from either sample type. Points the paper makes about the study in general: How much clinical and demographic metadata was included differed by source and by participant, and the metadata was provided uncurated.

The immunoSEQ Assay, a bias-controlled multiplex PCR, was used to amplify TCRbeta CDR3 regions from genomic DNA. In the source study's methods: Nucleated cell counts per sample were estimated from amplification of reference gene primers within the assay. Sequence reads were collapsed and filtered to measure the absolute abundance of every unique TCRbeta CDR3 rearrangement. For each sample, productive Simpson clonality was calculated as the square root of Simpson's diversity index across productive rearrangements. Sourced from immuneACCESS, this table was stored by TCRdb with only in-frame sequences that have V and J called. A share of the clones is absent; for the studies checked, an unresolved V gene accounts for under half, and the remainder has no known explanation. Clonal size and the V and J genes are those of that table, whereas D and trimming came from the DNA. Counted in this sample were nearly 90,000 clones; 75% to 90% of them appeared once. The ten largest clones add up to approximately 12% of the sample.

With respect to this clone: The antigen it recognizes is unknown. No quality values exist for individual bases; no much larger clone is one base distant.

The germline V end is reduced by 4 bases and the J end by 4 bases; junction bases left unmatched: 13. From the cysteine up to the phenylalanine, the CDR3 has a length of 16 residues. The entry retains the CDR3 DNA only, 48 bases that are in frame from base 1. CDR1 SGDLS and CDR2 YYNGEE are derived from the germline V gene. The clonotype was recovered from a man aged 80 or over with acute or convalescent COVID-19. The sequenced sample was peripheral blood. The V and J genes are TRBV9 and TRBJ1-1, with 7 bases matching TRBD1. The CDR3: CASSPTGVAGGTEAFF. The DNA sequence is TGTGCCAGCAGCCCGACTGGGGTGGCAGGGGGCACTGAAGCTTTCTTT.